The present entry profiles one T cell receptor beta chain with its context. The specificity of this receptor is unknown. No base quality information exists; no much larger clone differs at one position. Donors were under 40 systemically healthy Caucasian individuals from Russia aged roughly 6 to 100 years. Each donor gave approximately 9.3 milliliters of peripheral blood, collected into EDTA-treated Vacutainer tubes. Ficoll-Paque density-gradient centrifugation was used to isolate PBMCs, with at least 7 million obtained per sample. Total RNA was extracted from PBMCs with Trizol reagent, with at least 5.5 micrograms obtained per sample. Naive CD45RAhigh/CD27high T cell percentages were measured by flow cytometry on a PBMC aliquot from every donor. Trimming accounts for 5 bases at V and 8 bases at J, while the number of junction bases matched to no gene is 11. CDR1 and CDR2, per the germline V gene (reference sequence), are SEHNR and FQNEAQ. The CDR3 starts with the cysteine, ends with the phenylalanine, and has 15 residues. The read is trimmed to its CDR3 DNA, 45 bases read in frame from base 1.

This entry is derived from a study of blood T cells in healthy people across ages (dated by TCRdb to the mid-2010s). Regarding the complete study: In model experiments, template switching captured about one uniquely barcoded TCR beta cDNA molecule for every two T cells. Donors were grouped into four age groups: young (average approximately 15 years), middle-aged (less than 40), aged (around 60) and long-lived (82). Two additional independent replicas of 1 million unique cDNA reads from the same blood draw were analyzed for two donors (one aged 18 to 30 and one aged 80 or older). To avoid experimental bias, donors of different ages were spread randomly across the sequencing lanes. Using deep sequencing normalized with unique cDNA molecular identifiers, the study measured how TCR beta repertoire diversity changes with age.

Study-level results and caveats: The CMV infection status of donors was not known, potentially confounding age-related changes in expanded clonotypes. Estimates of total diversity from one million sequenced T cells were regarded as lower bounds and underestimates. Bulk unsorted PBMC profiling prevented conclusive comparison of naive and antigen-experienced compartments. Observed TCR beta diversity correlated strongly with the percentage of naive T cells measured by flow cytometry. Compared with the aged group, more naive CD4+ T cells, fewer expanded clones and increased TCR diversity were shown by the long-lived group, suggesting age selection. Observed TCR beta diversity per million T cells fell roughly linearly with age, and a significant reduction was already apparent by age roughly 40.

The library was prepared using 5' RACE. The instrument given in TCRdb is Illumina HiSeq 2500. A second roughly 7 to 11 cycle PCR used a sample-barcoded 5' primer and a J-beta primer mix. A unique molecular identifier was introduced onto each TCR beta cDNA molecule by a template-switch 5' adaptor carrying 12 random nucleotides. At least 2.5 million CDR3-containing paired-end reads were obtained from each sample. First-strand cDNA synthesis was performed from all RNA using the Mint cDNA synthesis kit, with priming by a TRBC-specific oligonucleotide. After uracil-DNA glycosylase treatment, a first 18-cycle PCR used universal primers M1SS and BC2_uni_R on all cDNA. The authors processed their data as follows. Each sample was normalized by randomly selecting 1 million high-quality reads, each carrying a distinct molecular identifier. Instead of being binned into consensus sequences, reads with shared molecular identifiers were discarded. MiTCR, set to a Q25 quality threshold and the strictest error-elimination algorithm, was used for CDR3 identification, clonotype clustering and error correction. A nonparametric unseen species model with Euler transformation was used to estimate a lower bound on total TCR beta diversity. The public sequencing data were trimmed at Q25 with fastp and processed into clonotypes with MiXCR by TCRdb, which kept only in-frame beta chains. Rows with a matching CDR3 protein are joined into one entry that keeps the most common DNA and genes. The V and J calls and clone size are TCRdb's, not the authors'. The sample has 450,000 to 700,000 distinct CDR3 sequences on record, approximately 30% of them singletons. The ten largest make up roughly 20% of the sample.

The chain is assembled from TRBV7-9 and TRBJ2-1; TRBD1 agrees with 8 junctional bases. What was sequenced was blood. The TCR was taken from a woman aged 65 to 85 in good health. The CDR3 amino acid sequence is: CASSDGQGIRDEQFF. The bases read TGTGCCAGCAGCGACGGACAGGGAATCCGGGATGAGCAGTTCTTC. Extended through the reference TRBV7-9 and TRBJ2-1 proteins, this CDR3 yields the full variable domain: DTGVSQNPRHKITKRGQNVTFRCDPISEHNRLYWYRQTLGQGPEFLTYFQNEAQLEKSRLLSDRFSAERPKGSFSTLEIQRTEQGDSAMYLCASSDGQGIRDEQFFGPGTRLTVL.